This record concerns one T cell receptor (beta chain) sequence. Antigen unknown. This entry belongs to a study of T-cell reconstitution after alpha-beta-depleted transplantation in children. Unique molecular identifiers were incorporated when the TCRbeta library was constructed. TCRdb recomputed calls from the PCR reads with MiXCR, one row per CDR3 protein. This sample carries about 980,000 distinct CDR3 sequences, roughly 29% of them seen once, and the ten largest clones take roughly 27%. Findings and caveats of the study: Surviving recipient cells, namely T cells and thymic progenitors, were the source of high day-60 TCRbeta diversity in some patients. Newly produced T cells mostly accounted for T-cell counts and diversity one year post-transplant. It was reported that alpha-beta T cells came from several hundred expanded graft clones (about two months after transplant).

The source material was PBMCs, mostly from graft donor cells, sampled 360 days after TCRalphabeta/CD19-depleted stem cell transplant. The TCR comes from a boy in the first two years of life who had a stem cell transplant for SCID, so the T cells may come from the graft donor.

Written as DNA, the CDR3 is TGTGCCAGCTCACCACCAGGGGCAGGGAACAATGAGCAGTTCTTC. Protein: CASSPPGAGNNEQFF. J is TRBJ2-1 and V is TRBV18, with a weak D call TRBD1 (5 bases). Trimming took 0 bases from V and 5 from J, leaving 11 bases between them. This CDR3 contains 15 residues. CDR1 and CDR2 (germline): KGHSH, LQKENI.